These 29 T cell receptor beta chains were sequenced from one sample in a study of technical replicates of blood from four donors. The assay was immunoSEQ multiplex PCR, and TCRdb's table has in-frame clones only and misses some. The sample has tens of thousands of clones, around 86% seen once. Material for sequencing was PBMCs. Receptors were obtained from a human donor in good health. Some clones in this sample may be carry-over from other donors' samples.

The gene calls are TRBV10-3 and TRBJ1-3; 9 bases line up with TRBD1. CDR3 length: 14 residues. CDR1 and CDR2 (germline): ENHRY, SYGVKD. V dropped 10 bases and J dropped 3; count of bases not matched to a gene: 7. The CDR3 region is CATRTGEGGNTIYF. CDR3 sequence (DNA): TGTGCCACCAGGACAGGGGAGGGTGGAAACACCATATATTTT.

A single count supports this clone. The genes are TRBV7-3 and TRBJ2-5; TRBD2 matches at 10 bases. The V and J ends lost 6 bases and 3 bases, in that order; junction bases with no gene match: 10. CDR1 is SGHTA, CDR2 FQGTGA, per germline. The CDR3 length is 16 residues. The CDR3: CASRPGSGGAEETQYF. The CDR3 DNA reads TGTGCCAGCAGACCCGGGAGCGGGGGGGCAGAAGAGACCCAGTACTTC.

The rearrangement uses TRBV7-9 and TRBJ2-5; the D is unclear. The germline gives CDR1 SEHNR, CDR2 FQNEAQ (reference sequence). Trimming removed 5 bases at V and 7 bases at J, with 14 bases between. The CDR3 sequence is 13 residues long. CDR3 residues: CASSDLALRTQYF. The CDR3 nucleotides are TGTGCCAGCAGCGATCTTGCTTTGCGGACCCAGTACTTC.

CDR3 protein: CASRQTSGEQFF. CDR3 bases: TGTGCCAGCAGACAAACTAGCGGTGAGCAGTTCTTC. The gene calls are TRBV25-1 and TRBJ2-1; TRBD2 matches at 8 bases. The germline V gene has CDR1 MGHDK and CDR2 SYGVNS. CDR3 length equals 12 residues. Trimming took 6 bases from V and 9 from J; bases not matched to a gene: 4.

The chain links TRBV5-1 to TRBJ2-1, with 14 bases fitting TRBD2. Germline CDR1 and CDR2: SGHRS and YFSETQ. The CDR3 is 17 amino acids. V lost 5 bases to trimming and J lost 9 bases; unmatched junction nucleotides: 13. The CDR3 DNA sequence: TGCGCCAGCAGTACAAGTTCCGGGACTAGCGGGAGTGGTGAGCAGTTCTTC. The encoded protein is CASSTSSGTSGSGEQFF.

The rearrangement links TRBV23-1 to TRBJ2-7, with D possibly matching TRBD2 (5 bases). TRBV23-1 is reported as an ORF; its role is uncertain. This CDR3 region has 13 residues. V was cut by 8 bases and J by 5 bases, with 16 bases left in between. Here the CDR3 DNA reads TGCGCCAGCCGTGGTGAGGGTGGCCACGAGCAGTACTTC. It yields the protein CASRGEGGHEQYF.

V and J are TRBV9 and TRBJ1-1; D is possibly TRBD1 (6 bases). Trimming removed 0 bases from V and 7 bases from J, with 16 bases in between. The CDR3 runs to 15 residues. The germline V gene encodes CDR1 SGDLS and CDR2 YYNGEE. CDR3 sequence: CASSVATGLRNEAFF. The DNA for the CDR3 is TGTGCCAGCAGCGTAGCTACAGGGCTAAGGAATGAAGCTTTCTTT. Complete variable domain (other parts from reference TRBV9 and TRBJ1-1): DSGVTQTPKHLITATGQRVTLRCSPRSGDLSVYWYQQSLDQGLQFLIQYYNGEERAKGNILERFSAQQFPDLHSELNLSSLELGDSALYFCASSVATGLRNEAFFGQGTRLTVV.

The rearrangement uses TRBV4-3 and TRBJ1-2; D is unclear. The V gene lost 3 bases and the J gene lost 2 bases, with 16 bases spanning the gap. There are 16 residues in the CDR3. Germline V CDR1 and CDR2: LGHNA, YSLEER. The CDR3 sequence: CASSQSTAGGNYGYTF. The CDR3 nucleotides are TGCGCCAGCAGCCAGAGCACCGCCGGCGGGAACTATGGCTACACCTTC.

This clone has only one observation. DNA for the CDR3: TGTGCCAGCAGAGGAGGCGGGGGCAATCAGCCCCAGCATTTT. It yields the protein CASRGGGGNQPQHF. The chain joins TRBV6-5 to TRBJ1-5, with D uncertain. This CDR3 is built from 14 residues. Trimming removed 6 bases at V and 2 bases at J, with 11 bases between. Germline lookup yields CDR1 MNHEY and CDR2 SVGAGI.

The chain combines TRBV7-2 with TRBJ1-1, with D perhaps matching TRBD1 (6 bases). The ends were cut back, 8 bases at V and 4 bases at J, with 11 bases in the middle. The CDR3 has 12 residues. Germline CDR1 reads SGHTA; CDR2 reads FQGNSA. The CDR3 nucleotides read TGTGCCAGCTCCTCCAGGGGCACTGAAGCTTTCTTT. The encoded protein is CASSSRGTEAFF.

The chain combines TRBV6-5 with TRBJ1-1; D is possibly TRBD1 (6 bases). In germline, CDR1 is MNHEY, CDR2 SVGAGI. Trimming stripped 6 bases from V and 6 bases from J, with 14 bases between. The CDR3 has 13 residues. CDR3 sequence: CASRLQGLAEAFF. CDR3 DNA: TGTGCCAGCAGACTACAGGGTTTGGCTGAAGCTTTCTTT.

Worth noting for this clone: Other DNA sequences in the sample encode the same CDR3. CDR3 sequence (DNA): TGTGCCAGCTCACCGTCGGGACAGAGGGAAAAACTGTTTTTT. This translates into CASSPSGQREKLFF. This rearrangement joins TRBV18 to TRBJ1-4; 7 bases agree with TRBD1. CDR1 and CDR2 (germline): KGHSH, LQKENI. Trimming cost V 3 bases and J 8 bases; bases outside gene matches: 6. The CDR3 length is 14 residues.

The CDR3 reads CASSIGTGLNTEAFF. CDR3 nucleotides: TGTGCCAGTAGTATAGGGACAGGGCTGAACACTGAAGCTTTCTTT. V is TRBV19 and J is TRBJ1-1; 8 bases line up with TRBD1. The CDR3 has 15 residues. J lost 0 bases, V lost 1 base, and 1 base had no gene match. The V gene's germline CDR1 is LNHDA and CDR2 SQIVND (reference sequence).

The V and J genes are TRBV5-6 and TRBJ1-2; the D is unclear. Germline V CDR1 and CDR2: SGHDT, YYEEEE. This CDR3 has 13 residues. V shed 6 bases and J shed 0 bases, with 9 bases lying between them. This CDR3 is CASTWAANYGYTF. CDR3 sequence (DNA): TGTGCCAGCACCTGGGCCGCTAACTATGGCTACACCTTC.

This chain connects TRBV18 to TRBJ1-5, with 9 bases fitting TRBD1. The V gene end was trimmed by 1 base and the J gene end by 3 bases; junction bases not matched to a gene: 7. Per the germline V gene, CDR1 is KGHSH and CDR2 is LQKENI. This CDR3 spans 17 amino acids. The CDR3 spells CASSPLEHRGHNQPQHF. In nucleotides, the CDR3 is TGTGCCAGCTCACCACTAGAGCACAGGGGGCACAATCAGCCCCAGCATTTT.

The V gene is TRBV4-3, the J gene TRBJ1-6; D perhaps matches TRBD1 (6 bases). CDR3 length equals 15 residues. CDR1 is LGHNA, CDR2 YSLEER, per germline. The V end was cut by 0 bases, the J end by 9 bases, with 12 bases between. Written as DNA, the CDR3 is TGCGCCAGCAGCCAAGATACAGGGCCACCTTCACCCCTCCACTTT. Translating gives CASSQDTGPPSPLHF.

The chain couples TRBV5-1 to TRBJ2-5; TRBD2 aligns across 7 bases. The trim removed 4 bases at V and 5 bases at J, leaving 8 bases unmatched. The CDR3 consists of 14 residues. The germline V gene encodes CDR1 SGHRS and CDR2 YFSETQ. The CDR3 protein is CASSGSTSFETQYF. DNA of the CDR3: TGCGCCAGCAGCGGCTCGACTAGCTTCGAGACCCAGTACTTC. Combining the CDR3 with reference TRBV5-1 and TRBJ2-5 gives the whole variable domain KAGVTQTPRYLIKTRGQQVTLSCSPISGHRSVSWYQQTPGQGLQFLFEYFSETQRNKGNFPGRFSGRQFSNSRSEMNVSTLELGDSALYLCASSGSTSFETQYFGPGTRLLVL.

J is TRBJ2-7 and V is TRBV5-1; possibly TRBD1 for D (5 bases). This CDR3 is 15 amino acids long. Between the trimmed V and J ends, which lost 3 bases and 0 bases, there was a span of 13 bases. Germline V gives CDR1 SGHRS, CDR2 YFSETQ. The CDR3 is CASSSVGRHSYEQYF. DNA of the CDR3: TGCGCCAGCAGCTCCGTGGGGCGTCACTCCTACGAGCAGTACTTC.

The table lists this clone with many counts. The genes are TRBV6-5 and TRBJ1-4; 9 bases map to TRBD1. Germline CDR1 is MNHEY and CDR2 is SVGAGI. V lost 5 bases and J lost 6; bases outside the gene matches: 7. The CDR3 consists of 15 residues. The CDR3 coding sequence is TGTGCCAGCAGTCCTAACAGGGGGCAGGATGAAAAACTGTTTTTT. Its translation: CASSPNRGQDEKLFF.

The V gene is TRBV7-3, the J gene TRBJ2-1; D may be TRBD2 (6 bases). Per the germline V gene, CDR1 is SGHTA and CDR2 is FQGTGA. V shed 2 bases and J shed 5 bases, with 10 bases lying between them. The CDR3 spans 14 residues. CDR3 nucleotide sequence: TGTGCCAGCAGCTTAGATAGCGGCCACAATGAGCAGTTCTTC. Amino acids: CASSLDSGHNEQFF.

This chain joins TRBV30 and TRBJ2-2, with D possibly being TRBD2 (6 bases). Germline values: CDR1 GTSNPN, CDR2 SVGIG (reference sequence). Trimming stripped 2 bases from V and 0 bases from J, with 7 bases between. The length of the CDR3 is 14 residues. This CDR3 reads CAWSRDSNTGELFF. CDR3 in DNA: TGTGCCTGGAGTAGGGACTCGAACACCGGGGAGCTGTTTTTT.

The genes are TRBV4-1 and TRBJ2-1; D ambiguous. CDR3 length: 16 amino acids. The ends were cut back, 0 bases at V and 3 bases at J, with 12 bases in the middle. Germline CDR1 and CDR2: MGHRA and YSYEKL. In DNA form, the CDR3 reads TGCGCCAGCAGCCAAGATCAGGCACTGGACTACAATGAGCAGTTCTTC. It codes for CASSQDQALDYNEQFF.

The J gene is TRBJ2-5, the V gene TRBV2, with D perhaps TRBD2 (7 bases). Deletions cut 7 bases from V and 1 base from J, with 16 bases between. The CDR3 totals 15 residues. Germline assignment: CDR1 SNHLY and CDR2 FYNNEI. For the CDR3, the DNA is TGTGCCAGCACCTTGGGGGGGGCGAGCCAAGAGACCCAGTACTTC. It specifies CASTLGGASQETQYF. Supplemented by reference TRBV2 and TRBJ2-5, the full variable domain reads EPEVTQTPSHQVTQMGQEVILRCVPISNHLYFYWYRQILGQKVEFLVSFYNNEISEKSEIFDDQFSVERPDGSNFTLKIRSTKLEDSAMYFCASTLGGASQETQYFGPGTRLLVL.

The J gene is TRBJ2-1, the V gene TRBV7-2; a weak D match, TRBD1 (5 bases). The germline V gene encodes CDR1 SGHTA and CDR2 FQGNSA. The CDR3 spans 15 residues. Deletions cut 4 bases from V and 4 bases from J, with 14 bases between. The CDR3 coding sequence is TGTGCCAGCAGCTCCGTCAGACAGATTTACAATGAGCAGTTCTTC. It specifies CASSSVRQIYNEQFF. The full variable domain, in which reference TRBV7-2 and TRBJ2-1 provide the parts outside the CDR3, is GAGVSQSPSNKVTEKGKDVELRCDPISGHTALYWYRQSLGQGLEFLIYFQGNSAPDKSGLPSDRFSAERTGGSVSTLTIQRTQQEDSAVYLCASSSVRQIYNEQFFGPGTRLTVL.

The chain carries TRBV5-5 and TRBJ1-5; 7 bases fit TRBD1. The CDR3 length is 18 residues. Germline CDR1 reads SGHKS; CDR2 reads YYEKEE (reference sequence). The V segment lost 4 bases and the J segment 3 bases; nucleotides outside the gene matches: 16. CDR3 DNA: TGTGCCAGCAGCCGTGAGGGGCAGGGGGGAGGATACAATCAGCCCCAGCATTTT. Its protein product is CASSREGQGGGYNQPQHF.

The chain has TRBV11-2 and TRBJ2-3; 13 nucleotides align to TRBD2. V lost 4 bases, J lost 0 bases, and 4 bases stayed unmatched. CDR3 length: 17 residues. Germline values: CDR1 SGHAT, CDR2 FQNNGV. CDR3 DNA: TGTGCCAGCAGCTCGGGACTAGCGGGATGGAGCACAGATACGCAGTATTTT. This codes for CASSSGLAGWSTDTQYF.

The V call is TRBV27, the J call TRBJ2-7; perhaps TRBD1 as D (5 bases). The CDR3 covers 14 residues. V lost 0 bases and J 5 bases, leaving 11 bases between the germline ends. The germline V gene has CDR1 MNHEY and CDR2 SMNVEV (reference sequence). The CDR3 here is CASSLSPWGHEQYF. The DNA of the CDR3 is TGTGCCAGCAGTTTATCCCCATGGGGCCACGAGCAGTACTTC.

The genes are TRBV11-3 and TRBJ2-5, with a weak D call TRBD1 (6 bases). The CDR3 totals 13 residues. CDR1 is SGHNT and CDR2 is YENEEA in the germline V gene. Trimming took 8 bases from V and 2 from J, leaving 12 bases between them. For the CDR3, the DNA is TGTGCCAGCGGTTCAGGGGTTCAAGAGACCCAGTACTTC. Its translation is CASGSGVQETQYF.

V and J are TRBV5-4 and TRBJ2-7, with D possibly TRBD2 on 5 matching bases. The CDR3 is made up of 14 amino acids. Per the germline V gene, CDR1 is SGHNT and CDR2 is YYREEE (reference sequence). The V gene lost 1 base and the J gene lost 2 bases, with 10 bases spanning the gap. The DNA for the CDR3 is TGTGCCAGCAGCTTGTGGACTGAAACCTACGAGCAGTACTTC. Amino acid sequence: CASSLWTETYEQYF.